These 2 T cell receptor beta chains were all obtained from the same sample, sequenced in a study of blood T cell repertoires in COVID-19 (dated by TCRdb to 2019 to 2021). Receptor libraries were prepared by the immunoSEQ multiplex PCR assay. As stored in TCRdb, this immuneACCESS dataset retains in-frame rearrangements with V and J assigned. A fraction of the clones does not appear; measured against another copy, unresolved V genes explain less than half of the discrepancy, and the remainder lacks a known reason. This sample has 250,000 to 300,000 clones in its table, and about 86% of those were observed once. Of the sample, roughly 12% falls within the top ten clones. What was sequenced was peripheral blood. The receptors come from a woman aged 25-40 years with COVID-19, enrolled during active disease.

V and J are TRBV4-1 and TRBJ1-5; the match to TRBD1 covers 9 bases. Per germline, CDR1 MGHRA and CDR2 YSYEKL. The CDR3 is 21 amino acids. Trimming took 1 base from V and 2 from J; bases not matched to a gene: 18. The DNA of the CDR3 is TGCGCCAGCAGCCAAGTAACTTCCGGGACAGGGCAAGGGGCAGGCAATCAGCCCCAGCATTTT. Protein product: CASSQVTSGTGQGAGNQPQHF.

The V gene is TRBV5-1, the J gene TRBJ2-3; TRBD1 agrees at 9 bases. The CDR3 extends over 15 amino acids. The V gene's germline CDR1 is SGHRS and CDR2 YFSETQ. J lost 6 bases, V lost 2 bases, and 7 bases had no gene match. The CDR3 spells CASSLSTTGGDTQYF. Written as DNA, the CDR3 is TGCGCCAGCAGCTTAAGCACGACAGGGGGGGATACGCAGTATTTT.